The subject of this entry is one TCR beta chain. Its specific antigen is unknown. Per-nucleotide qualities are absent, and no much larger clonotype sits a single base away. The data derive from a study of CD8+ T cells in alopecia areata (dated by TCRdb to the late 2010s). A note on the overall study: The treated patients, all with moderate-to-severe alopecia areata, were enrolled in an open-label pilot trial of oral tofacitinib given at 5 to 10 mg twice daily. Patients stayed on tofacitinib for 6 to 18 months and then had 6 months of follow-up off drug so that delayed response and recurrence could be assessed. The study used high-throughput TCRbeta sequencing to examine T cell clonal expansion in alopecia areata, in both the C3H/HeJ mouse model and human patients. On the human side, TCRbeta sequencing was run on scalp tissue and on sorted CD4+ and CD8+ peripheral blood T cells from healthy controls and from alopecia areata patients with either patchy or totalis/universalis disease. Patients on tofacitinib were biopsied at baseline and after 4 and 24 weeks of treatment, and several of the patients also had a later scalp biopsy. Scalp clonality was compared among normal scalp (n=4), patchy alopecia areata scalp (n=8), and alopecia totalis/universalis scalp (n=8). RNA was extracted with the PAXgene miRNA kit for fixed scalp, the miRNeasy kit for PBMCs, and the RNeasy kit for mouse skin. TCRbeta CDR3 regions were amplified by immunoSEQ multiplex PCR with 35 Vbeta forward and 13 Jbeta reverse primers. General conclusions and limits of the study: Shared TCR sequences between patients were less evident than in mice, which may be partly attributable to HLA diversity in the patient population. Unlike mouse skin, which is dominated by gammadelta T cells, normal human skin has resident alphabeta T cells that are also sequenced, and this complicates analysis of the scalp TCR repertoire. Compared with normal scalp, lesional scalp, particularly in alopecia totalis/universalis, had higher clonality and more expanded CD8+ clones, which suggests antigenic drive.

The label giving this sample's time point can be read as: baseline before oral tofacitinib. Lesional scalp punch biopsies and peripheral blood were collected from alopecia areata patients. PBMCs were isolated by density centrifugation and stained for CD3, CD4 and CD8, and CD4+ and CD8+ T cells were sorted on a FACSAria. Library construction relied on the immunoSEQ multiplex PCR assay. RNA was extracted from all samples and reverse transcribed into cDNA, which served as template for TCR sequencing. SuperScript III was used to make first-strand cDNA, primed with a 2:1 mix of oligo-dT and random hexamers. A synthetic immune receptor repertoire was used to measure amplification bias, and any remaining bias was corrected computationally. On the authors' methods: Raw reads were preprocessed to remove errors, and CDR3 was defined according to IMGT conventions as the region from the conserved cysteine to phenylalanine. To get clonality, Shannon entropy was normalized by log2 of the number of productive unique TCRs and the result was subtracted from 1. Whether scalp clones were CD4 or CD8 was inferred by matching scalp TCRbeta sequences against CD4 and CD8 repertoires sorted from blood. Here the immuneACCESS table is served through TCRdb, limited to in-frame sequences with V and J called. Missing clones are a known gap in these copies; in checked studies unresolved V genes cover under half, and the rest lacks a known reason. The V and J calls and the clone size are those of that table, but D and trimming were determined from the DNA. Across this sample there are about 150,000 clones, with about 60% seen only once. Under 6.5% of the sample goes to the ten largest clones.

The CDR3 covers 13 residues, taking in both the cysteine and the phenylalanine. Only the CDR3 region is kept as DNA, spanning 39 bases read in frame from base 1. The germline V gene gives CDR1 as LGHNA and CDR2 as YNFKEQ. V was cut back by 0 bases and J by 7 bases, leaving a gap of 7 bases between them. The sample consisted of CD4+ T cells sorted from blood, taken at week 0. This chain is built from TRBV4-2 and TRBJ1-5, with the D gene call left open. The source of this sequence is a human donor with alopecia areata. The CDR3 is CASSQDSGQPQHF. In nucleotides, the sequence is TGTGCCAGCAGCCAAGATTCTGGCCAGCCCCAGCATTTT.